A single sample is the source of the 17 T cell receptor beta chains below, sequenced in a study of early T cells in non-severe SARS-CoV-2 infection. In TCRdb, the 5' RACE reads were re-called with MiXCR into one record per CDR3 protein. Of some 71,000 distinct CDR3 sequences listed, about 10% are singletons. Sequenced material: whole blood. Source of these receptors: an adult who was a healthcare worker with PCR-confirmed SARS-CoV-2 infection or an uninfected control (not recorded which).

This clonotype was picked up many times. The chain has TRBV20-1 and TRBJ2-7; 7 nucleotides match TRBD2. Germline V gene lookup returns CDR1 DFQATT and CDR2 SNEGSKA (reference sequence). The CDR3 has 11 residues. Losses at the gene ends were 2 bases for V and 10 bases for J; bases not matched to a gene: 5. CDR3 residues: CSARWDYRQYF. The CDR3 nucleotides are TGCAGTGCTAGATGGGACTACCGACAGTACTTC.

This clonotype was detected a few times. This sequence joins TRBV6-6 and TRBJ2-5; the match to TRBD1 covers 7 bases. Germline V gives CDR1 MNHNY, CDR2 SVGAGI (reference sequence). The V segment lost 5 bases and the J segment 4 bases; nucleotides outside the gene matches: 7. This CDR3 has 14 amino acids. This CDR3 is CASSRQGRGETQYF. In DNA form, the CDR3 reads TGTGCCAGCAGTCGACAGGGCCGGGGAGAGACCCAGTACTTC.

The chain has TRBV24-1 and TRBJ2-3; 8 nucleotides agree with TRBD2. Germline V gene lookup returns CDR1 KGHDR and CDR2 SFDVKD. The CDR3 runs 16 residues. J was trimmed by 4 bases and V by 1 base; bases with no gene match: 6. The CDR3 region has the DNA TGTGCCACCAGTGATTTTTATCGGGAGGGGGCAGATACGCAGTATTTT. This encodes CATSDFYREGADTQYF.

This clonotype was detected a few times. The V and J genes are TRBV5-6 and TRBJ2-2, with TRBD2 matching over 10 bases. After removal of 1 base from V and 0 bases from J, the junction contained 9 bases not matched to a gene. CDR3 length equals 19 residues. Looked up from germline, CDR1 is SGHDT and CDR2 is YYEEEE. CDR3 loop: CASSLRASGGPTNTGELFF. The DNA for the CDR3 is TGTGCCAGCAGCTTGAGGGCTAGCGGGGGACCTACGAACACCGGGGAGCTGTTTTTT.

Only a few counts were recorded for this clonotype. V is TRBV5-5 and J is TRBJ1-6, with D unclear. The V end was cut by 3 bases, the J end by 7 bases, with 17 bases between. The CDR3 runs 16 residues. Germline lookup yields CDR1 SGHKS and CDR2 YYEKEE (reference sequence). The CDR3 region has the DNA TGTGCCAGCAGCTCATCTAACTTACCCCAAAATTCACCCCTCCACTTT. Translation: CASSSSNLPQNSPLHF.

The sample holds a few counts of this clonotype. J is TRBJ2-5 and V is TRBV29-1; D gene ambiguous. Germline V gives CDR1 SQVTM, CDR2 ANQGSEA. The CDR3 has 13 amino acids. Trimming removed 4 bases from V and 4 bases from J, with 13 bases in between. CDR3 sequence: CSVVDPARETQYF. The CDR3 DNA reads TGCAGCGTTGTGGACCCGGCCCGAGAGACCCAGTACTTC. The full variable domain, rest sourced from reference TRBV29-1 and TRBJ2-5, is SAVISQKPSRDICQRGTSLTIQCQVDSQVTMMFWYRQQPGQSLTLIATANQGSEATYESGFVIDKFPISRPNLTFSTLTVSNMSPEDSSIYLCSVVDPARETQYFGPGTRLLVL.

The chain carries TRBV4-2 and TRBJ2-7; D may correspond to TRBD1 or TRBD2 (6 bases each). Trimming removed 6 bases at V and 1 base at J, with 22 bases between. The CDR3 is 17 residues long. The V gene's germline CDR1 is LGHNA and CDR2 YNFKEQ. This chain's CDR3 is CASRGLGGTELSYEQYF. In nucleotides, the CDR3 is TGTGCCAGCAGGGGTCTAGGGGGGACGGAACTTTCCTACGAGCAGTACTTC.

This clonotype was counted ten times or more. The chain is built from TRBV5-1 and TRBJ2-1; 11 nucleotides line up with TRBD2. Germline V gene sequence: CDR1 SGHRS, CDR2 YFSETQ. Losses at the gene ends were 4 bases for V and 7 bases for J; bases not matched to a gene: 10. CDR3 length: 16 amino acids. CDR3 nucleotide sequence: TGCGCCAGCAGCGCACTAGCGGGGGCCTTTTCAAATGAGCAGTTCTTC. This gives the protein CASSALAGAFSNEQFF.

This clonotype was seen ten or more times. J is TRBJ2-1 and V is TRBV7-2, with 15 positions matching TRBD2. The V gene end was trimmed by 5 bases and the J gene end by 3 bases; junction bases not matched to a gene: 8. CDR1 and CDR2 from the germline V gene are SGHTA and FQGNSA. CDR3 length: 18 residues. The CDR3 sequence: CASSLEGTSGRFYNEQFF. CDR3 nucleotides: TGTGCCAGCAGCCTAGAAGGGACTAGCGGGAGGTTCTACAATGAGCAGTTCTTC.

The chain carries TRBV29-1 and TRBJ1-5; weak D call: TRBD1 (5 bases). Per the germline V gene, CDR1 is SQVTM and CDR2 is ANQGSEA. The CDR3 has 14 amino acids. Trimming removed 2 bases at V and 4 bases at J, with 12 bases between. In DNA, the CDR3 is TGCAGCGTTGAATTCGGGGGTATGAATCAGCCCCAGCATTTT. This translates into CSVEFGGMNQPQHF. The whole variable domain, filled in from reference TRBV29-1 and TRBJ1-5, reads SAVISQKPSRDICQRGTSLTIQCQVDSQVTMMFWYRQQPGQSLTLIATANQGSEATYESGFVIDKFPISRPNLTFSTLTVSNMSPEDSSIYLCSVEFGGMNQPQHFGDGTRLSIL.

The chain links TRBV5-4 to TRBJ2-5; the D is unclear. CDR1 and CDR2 (germline): SGHNT, YYREEE (reference sequence). V lost 1 base to trimming and J lost 0 bases, with 4 bases between them. The CDR3 covers 13 residues. DNA for the CDR3: TGTGCCAGCAGCTTGCATAACCAAGAGACCCAGTACTTC. It encodes CASSLHNQETQYF. Based on the CDR3 plus reference TRBV5-4 and TRBJ2-5, the full variable domain is ETGVTQSPTHLIKTRGQQVTLRCSSQSGHNTVSWYQQALGQGPQFIFQYYREEENGRGNFPPRFSGLQFPNYSSELNVNALELDDSALYLCASSLHNQETQYFGPGTRLLVL.

This clonotype was observed a handful of times. The rearrangement uses TRBV3-1 and TRBJ1-6; the D is unclear. CDR1 is LGHDT and CDR2 is YNNKEL in the germline V gene (reference sequence). The CDR3 is made up of 15 amino acids. V was trimmed by 1 base and J by 10 bases, leaving 14 bases between them. CDR3 protein: CASSQGPRWGSPLHF. CDR3 DNA sequence: TGTGCCAGCAGCCAAGGGCCCCGCTGGGGATCACCCCTCCACTTT. Full variable domain (outside the CDR3, taken from reference TRBV3-1 and TRBJ1-6): DTAVSQTPKYLVTQMGNDKSIKCEQNLGHDTMYWYKQDSKKFLKIMFSYNNKELIINETVPNRFSPKSPDKAHLNLHINSLELGDSAVYFCASSQGPRWGSPLHFGNGTRLTVT.

This clonotype was counted only a few times. This chain links TRBV7-9 with TRBJ1-1; tentatively, D is TRBD1 (6 bases). The CDR3 spans 15 residues. V was cut by 5 bases and J by 2 bases, with 15 bases left in between. Germline CDR1 SEHNR, CDR2 FQNEAQ (reference sequence). In DNA, the CDR3 is TGTGCCAGCAGCCGGAAAGGGACACTAAACACTGAAGCTTTCTTT. It specifies CASSRKGTLNTEAFF.

J is TRBJ2-6 and V is TRBV29-1, with D hard to call. The CDR3 is made up of 13 amino acids. Germline loops: CDR1 SQVTM, CDR2 ANQGSEA. Between the trimmed V and J ends, which lost 8 bases and 4 bases, there was a span of 12 bases. The CDR3 region has the DNA TGCAGCTTTATACGAGCCGGGGCCAACGTCCTGACTTTC. The encoded protein is CSFIRAGANVLTF.

This clonotype has a count of ten or more. The chain uses TRBV7-2 and TRBJ1-5; D not certain. This CDR3 region has 15 residues. Germline loops: CDR1 SGHTA, CDR2 FQGNSA. V was shortened by 1 base and J by 0 bases, with 7 bases between the two germline ends. This CDR3 reads CASSLGRNSNQPQHF. The CDR3, as DNA: TGTGCCAGCAGCTTAGGACGGAATAGCAATCAGCCCCAGCATTTT.

This clonotype was seen a few times. The chain uses TRBV6-1 and TRBJ2-1, with a possible D match to TRBD2 (5 bases). The V end lost 7 bases, the J end lost 2 bases, and 12 bases lay between the germline ends. Germline lookup yields CDR1 MNHNS and CDR2 SASEGT. This CDR3 is built from 14 residues. The CDR3 DNA reads as TGTGCCAGCACCACGGACTTCGCCTACAATGAGCAGTTCTTC. Its protein product is CASTTDFAYNEQFF.

The chain employs TRBV3-1 and TRBJ2-1; unclear D gene. From germline, CDR1 is LGHDT and CDR2 YNNKEL (reference sequence). There are 15 residues in the CDR3. Trimming took 2 bases from V and 0 from J, leaving 8 bases between them. The CDR3 DNA reads as TGTGCCAGCAGCCAAAGTGCGGTCTCCTACAATGAGCAGTTCTTC. Translation gives CASSQSAVSYNEQFF.